Listed below are T cell receptor beta chains from one sample, sequenced in a study of shared clonotypes between healthy human individuals. Clones were read by immunoSEQ multiplex PCR, and TCRdb kept only the in-frame ones, dropping some. Among about a million clones listed, 70% to 85% were seen once. Material: memory CD4+ T cells from PBMCs. The receptors derive from a man in his late teens or twenties in good health. Some clones in this sample may be carry-over from other donors' samples. Both conserved end residues are part of each CDR3. A D gene is named only where the DNA matches it firmly. Not all rows give a size; the values are once, few, many and, for expanded clones, a class.

J,V,size,D,CDR3,DNA
TRBJ1-1,TRBV4-2,.,TRBD1,CASSQDWDRNAEAFF,TGTGCCAGCAGCCAAGATTGGGACAGGAACGCTGAAGCTTTCTTT
TRBJ1-4,TRBV29-1,.,.,CSAGSGINEKLFF,TGCAGCGCCGGGAGCGGTATTAATGAAAAACTGTTTTTT
TRBJ2-7,TRBV9,.,TRBD1,CASSVEDRGTEQYF,TGTGCCAGCAGCGTAGAGGACAGGGGGACCGAGCAGTACTTC
TRBJ1-6,TRBV25-1,.,TRBD1,CASSGQGNSPLHF,TGTGCCAGCAGTGGACAGGGTAATTCACCCCTCCACTTT
TRBJ1-4,TRBV10-3,once,TRBD1,CAIGGQGPATNEKLFF,TGTGCCATCGGAGGACAGGGCCCCGCAACTAATGAAAAACTGTTTTTT
TRBJ1-5,TRBV19,.,.,CASSTGWVQPQHF,TGTGCCAGTAGTACGGGTTGGGTTCAGCCCCAGCATTTT
TRBJ2-2,TRBV7-7,.,.,CASSLGSGLDTGELFF,TGTGCCAGCAGCCTGGGGTCGGGACTGGACACCGGGGAGCTGTTTTTT
TRBJ2-7,TRBV30,.,.,CAWSVQAGSYEQYF,TGTGCCTGGAGTGTACAGGCAGGGAGCTACGAGCAGTACTTC
TRBJ1-1,TRBV18,.,TRBD1,CASSLGQGANTEAFF,TGTGCCAGCTCACTCGGACAGGGGGCGAACACTGAAGCTTTCTTT
TRBJ2-3,TRBV15,.,.,CATSRRTSSADTQYF,TGTGCCACCAGCAGACGTACTAGCAGCGCAGATACGCAGTATTTT
TRBJ1-4,TRBV5-5,few,.,CASSSGLTEKLFF,TGTGCCAGCAGCTCGGGGCTTACTGAAAAACTGTTTTTT
TRBJ1-1,TRBV7-8,few,TRBD1,CASSVSYGTDAFF,TGTGCCAGCAGCGTAAGTTACGGGACAGACGCTTTCTTT
TRBJ2-5,TRBV5-1,.,TRBD2,CASAAGEGETQYF,TGCGCCAGCGCGGCGGGAGAGGGCGAGACCCAGTACTTC
TRBJ2-7,TRBV2,few,.,CASSEGQAVNEQYF,TGTGCCAGCAGTGAAGGGCAGGCGGTCAACGAGCAGTACTTC
TRBJ2-7,TRBV11-2,.,TRBD2,CASSQKTSGSREQYF,TGTGCCAGCAGCCAGAAGACTAGCGGGAGTAGAGAGCAGTACTTC
TRBJ1-1,TRBV6-1,.,TRBD1,CASSDEGQRNTEAFF,TGTGCCAGCAGTGATGAGGGACAGCGGAACACTGAAGCTTTCTTT
TRBJ2-5,TRBV30,.,.,CAWSVRAMREETQYF,TGTGCCTGGAGTGTACGGGCCATGCGAGAAGAGACCCAGTACTTC
TRBJ1-3,TRBV28,.,.,CASSSNPGTGNTIYF,TGTGCCAGCAGTTCCAACCCAGGGACCGGAAACACCATATATTTT
TRBJ2-3,TRBV5-4,.,TRBD2,CASSLTSGPTDTQYF,TGTGCCAGCAGCTTGACTAGCGGGCCCACAGATACGCAGTATTTT
TRBJ2-3,TRBV4-2,.,.,CASSQETGLDTQYF,TGTGCCAGCAGCCAGGAAACTGGTTTGGATACGCAGTATTTT
TRBJ1-2,TRBV7-2,.,TRBD1,CASSRTTGAYSGYTF,TGTGCCAGCAGCAGAACGACAGGGGCCTACTCTGGCTACACCTTC
TRBJ1-3,TRBV5-6,few,.,CASSPSPNSGNTIYF,TGTGCCAGCAGCCCCAGCCCGAACTCTGGAAACACCATATATTTT
TRBJ1-1,TRBV9,.,TRBD1,CASSARTGTGAKGAFF,TGTGCCAGCAGCGCAAGAACCGGGACAGGGGCCAAAGGAGCTTTCTTT
TRBJ2-7,TRBV2,.,.,CASSKESYEQYF,TGTGCCAGCAGTAAAGAATCCTACGAGCAGTACTTC
TRBJ1-1,TRBV27,.,.,CASSAGHNTEAFF,TGTGCCAGCAGTGCCGGACATAACACTGAAGCTTTCTTT
TRBJ2-1,TRBV12-1,.,.,CASSPRAECYNEQFF,TGTGCCAGCAGCCCACGGGCGGAATGCTACAATGAGCAGTTCTTC